This record concerns one T cell receptor beta chain sequence. Its antigen is currently not known. Base qualities are missing; no much larger clone stands one base away. Enrolling through a virtual design, the prospective study's participants ranged in age from roughly 18 to 89 years and lived across more than 20 United States geographic areas. To assign participants to cohorts, the prospective study relied on clinical history that participants themselves reported in a screening survey and a study questionnaire. Exposed participants had been in contact with someone with a PCR-confirmed or clinician-diagnosed COVID-19 case within 2 weeks of study entry. Mobile phlebotomists in the prospective study collected whole blood, serum and a nasopharyngeal or oropharyngeal swab from every participant. Participants in the prospective study had the option to provide additional blood draws and questionnaires over an approximately 2-month period. Before DNA extraction, blood samples from the prospective study were shipped at room temperature or frozen.

This sample is drawn from a study of blood T cell repertoires in COVID-19 (dated by TCRdb to between 2020 and 2021). Some background on the complete study: Samples from collaborators originated in the United States, Italy and Spain and spanned both the acute and convalescent phases of COVID-19. The prospective study material was composed of cDNA or gDNA derived from T cells, B-cell-depleted T cells, or PBMCs. Deeply sampled blood TCRbeta repertoires from subjects exposed to, actively infected with, or recovered from COVID-19 were included in the dataset. The repertoires were released in a freely available public database intended as a resource for research on the immune response to SARS-CoV-2. Samples were obtained from the ongoing ImmuneRACE study (first 160 participants) and from over 1,000 subjects provided by 6 global collaborators. Nearly every sample came with metadata listing a de-identified subject ID, COVID-19 status, age in years and sex. Where available, HLA class I and class II types were obtained from metadata supplied by the sample provider rather than from assay-based typing. Study-level results and caveats: The quantity of clinical and demographic metadata differed by source and by participant and was supplied without curation.

TCRbeta CDR3 regions were amplified from genomic DNA using the immunoSEQ Assay, a bias-controlled multiplex PCR. Per the authors' processing: The number of nucleated cells in each sample was estimated from the amplification of reference gene primers within the assay. Sequence reads were collapsed and filtered to measure the absolute abundance of every unique TCRbeta CDR3 rearrangement. For each sample, productive Simpson clonality was calculated as the square root of Simpson's diversity index over productive rearrangements. TCRdb provides this immuneACCESS table in a form limited to in-frame rearrangements. Some clones are lacking; in checked studies, under half of them reflect an unresolved V gene, and why the rest are absent is not known. The V and J calls and the clone size are those of that table, but D and trimming were determined from the DNA. Here the sample has a few hundred thousand clones; about 89% occur a single time. The ten biggest clones cover 0.86% of the sample.

As encoded in the germline V gene (reference sequence), CDR1 is LGHDT while CDR2 is YNNKEL. Including cysteine and phenylalanine, the CDR3 has 17 amino acids. Just CDR3 DNA is preserved here, 51 bases in frame from base 1. V loses 0 bases at its end and J loses 8 bases; junction bases beyond the gene matches: 11. This TCR derives from a woman aged 40 to 50 who had been exposed to COVID-19. The chain was built from TRBV3-1 (or the pseudogene TRBV3-2) and TRBJ1-4; TRBD1 matches 8 bases in the middle. The sequencing input was PBMCs or T cells enriched from blood (not recorded which). The DNA sequence follows: TGTGCCAGCAGCCAAGATAGTGGATCCAGGGGGCGCGAAAAACTGTTTTTT. This yields the protein CASSQDSGSRGREKLFF.